The 26 T cell receptor beta chains listed next were all sequenced from one sample in a study of blood T cell repertoires in COVID-19. The table came from immunoSEQ multiplex PCR; TCRdb's copy has only in-frame clones and leaves some out. The table has some 85,000 clones, about three quarters seen once. The specimen sequenced was peripheral blood. These receptors were obtained from a human donor in a cohort sampled during active COVID-19.

V is TRBV9 and J is TRBJ2-5, with TRBD2 matching over 11 bases. Germline CDR1 and CDR2: SGDLS and YYNGEE. V lost 2 bases, J lost 3 bases, and 0 bases stayed unmatched. The length of the CDR3 is 14 residues. DNA of the CDR3: TGTGCCAGCAGCGTGGGACTAGCGGAAGAGACCCAGTACTTC. Its translation is CASSVGLAEETQYF.

This clone showed up just once. This CDR3 is CASSYSGLGGDSPLHF. In nucleotides, the CDR3 is TGTGCCAGCAGTTACTCGGGGCTGGGGGGAGATTCACCCCTCCACTTT. This rearrangement joins TRBV6-5 to TRBJ1-6; D might be TRBD1 (5 bases). The CDR3 has 16 amino acids. V was cut by 0 bases and J by 8 bases, with 14 bases left in between. CDR1 is MNHEY, CDR2 SVGAGI, per germline.

V gene TRBV24-1 combines with J gene TRBJ1-4, with 9 bases fitting TRBD1. Germline V lookup: CDR1 KGHDR, CDR2 SFDVKD. V gave up 3 bases and J gave up 8 bases; unmatched junction bases: 6. This CDR3 has 15 residues. The CDR3 here is CATSDPQGAGEKLFF. The CDR3 DNA follows: TGTGCCACCAGTGATCCACAGGGGGCCGGAGAAAAACTGTTTTTT.

The V gene is TRBV6-5, the J gene TRBJ2-7; D possibly corresponds to TRBD1 (6 bases). Germline V gives CDR1 MNHEY, CDR2 SVGAGI. Trimming cost V 8 bases and J 5 bases, with 16 bases left between them. The CDR3 covers 13 residues. This CDR3 is CASSPSGVHEQYF. DNA for the CDR3: TGTGCCAGCTCGCCGTCAGGGGTACACGAGCAGTACTTC.

The table lists this clone with a few counts. This sequence joins TRBV10-2 and TRBJ2-7; D ambiguous. The V and J ends lost 8 bases and 0 bases respectively, with 8 bases between them. Per the germline V gene, CDR1 is WSHSY and CDR2 is SAAADI. The CDR3 is made up of 12 amino acids. The CDR3 DNA sequence: TGCGCCAGCTCGACTGGCTCCTACGAGCAGTACTTC. Translated: CASSTGSYEQYF.

This clone showed up many times. CDR3 amino acids: CASSHSTRVAGAEQYF. Here the CDR3 DNA reads TGTGCCAGCAGCCACAGTACCCGAGTAGCGGGAGCCGAGCAGTACTTC. This chain connects TRBV27 to TRBJ2-7, with 9 bases identical to TRBD2. Germline CDR1 MNHEY, CDR2 SMNVEV (reference sequence). The CDR3 totals 16 residues. The V segment lost 6 bases and the J segment 6 bases; nucleotides outside the gene matches: 15.

The V call is TRBV28, the J call TRBJ2-7, with TRBD2 identical over 10 bases. Trimming cost V 4 bases and J 9 bases; bases outside gene matches: 15. Germline V gene sequence: CDR1 MDHEN, CDR2 SYDVKM. The CDR3 totals 16 residues. Here the CDR3 reads CASSYLGSSGRRAQYF. Written as DNA, the CDR3 is TGTGCCAGCAGTTACCTTGGGTCTAGCGGGAGACGAGCGCAGTACTTC.

This clone came up a few times. The genes are TRBV7-9 and TRBJ1-1; the match to TRBD1 covers 10 bases. The CDR3 contains 15 residues. V gave up 7 bases and J gave up 1 base; unmatched junction bases: 6. From germline, CDR1 is SEHNR and CDR2 FQNEAQ (reference sequence). The CDR3 region is CASNPGQGENTEAFF. In DNA, the CDR3 is TGTGCCAGCAACCCCGGACAGGGGGAGAACACTGAAGCTTTCTTT.

This clone was counted a single time. The CDR3 loop is CASSIGTAWEQYF. CDR3 sequence (DNA): TGTGCCAGCAGCATAGGGACAGCTTGGGAGCAGTACTTC. The chain has TRBV11-2 and TRBJ2-7; 7 bases line up with TRBD1. The CDR3 loop spans 13 amino acids. CDR1 is SGHAT and CDR2 is FQNNGV in the germline V gene. Germline trimming cut 5 bases from V and 7 bases from J; bases unmatched to any gene: 8.

The rearrangement uses TRBV7-2 and TRBJ2-1; D unresolved. Germline V CDR1 and CDR2: SGHTA, FQGNSA. The germline V and J ends were trimmed by 4 bases and 2 bases, with 12 bases remaining between them. The length of the CDR3 is 15 residues. Here the CDR3 reads CASSYRVGTYNEQFF. CDR3 DNA: TGTGCCAGCAGCTACCGGGTCGGAACCTACAATGAGCAGTTCTTC.

The CDR3, as DNA: TGTGCCAGCAGTAAGTCCCCCGACCCAGAGGCACACGGGCAGTACTTC. This sequence encodes CASSKSPDPEAHGQYF. J is TRBJ2-7 and V is TRBV27; D gene uncertain. V lost 5 bases and J 9 bases, leaving 26 bases between the germline ends. In germline, CDR1 is MNHEY, CDR2 SMNVEV (reference sequence). The CDR3 totals 16 residues.

The chain couples TRBV19 to TRBJ2-7; 9 bases are shared with TRBD2. The junction had 23 bases not matched to a gene; V was cut back by 0 bases and J by 8 bases. Per the germline V gene, CDR1 is LNHDA and CDR2 is SQIVND (reference sequence). The CDR3 loop spans 20 amino acids. CDR3 region: CASSIDRAGSTSGPGFKQYF. CDR3 DNA sequence: TGTGCCAGTAGTATAGATAGGGCAGGGTCCACTAGCGGGCCGGGATTTAAGCAGTACTTC.

In its sample, this clone was seen once. The chain joins TRBV20-1 to TRBJ2-3; no clear D. The CDR3 sequence is 11 residues long. The germline V and J ends were trimmed by 4 bases and 3 bases, with 5 bases remaining between them. The germline CDR1 and CDR2 sequences are DFQATT and SNEGSKA (reference sequence). The CDR3 nucleotides are TGCAGTGCTACTATTACAGATACGCAGTATTTT. Encoded protein: CSATITDTQYF.

The chain joins TRBV19 to TRBJ2-2; 10 bases map to TRBD2. J was trimmed by 5 bases and V by 3 bases; bases with no gene match: 3. CDR1 and CDR2 from the germline V gene are LNHDA and SQIVND (reference sequence). This CDR3 is built from 15 residues. This chain's CDR3 is CASSITSGTTGELFF. CDR3 coding DNA: TGTGCCAGTAGTATCACTAGCGGGACGACCGGGGAGCTGTTTTTT.

The chain joins TRBV7-2 to TRBJ2-7, with 7 bases lining up with TRBD1. CDR1 is SGHTA and CDR2 is FQGNSA in the germline V gene. The CDR3 covers 15 residues. Trimming took 3 bases from V and 3 from J; bases not matched to a gene: 8. The CDR3 protein is CASSFWDRQGYEQYF. In nucleotides, the CDR3 is TGTGCCAGCAGCTTTTGGGACCGACAGGGCTACGAGCAGTACTTC.

The CDR3 loop reads CASSPPSGQGFSDTQYF. DNA of the CDR3: TGTGCCAGCAGCCCCCCTTCGGGACAGGGGTTTTCAGATACGCAGTATTTT. The chain is built from TRBV7-9 and TRBJ2-3, with TRBD1 matching over 10 bases. Germline V lookup: CDR1 SEHNR, CDR2 FQNEAQ (reference sequence). V shed 5 bases, J shed 4 bases, and the junction held 12 bases outside the gene matches. This CDR3 has 17 residues.

The genes are TRBV7-2 and TRBJ2-7; TRBD1 matches at 7 bases. This CDR3 has 14 amino acids. Germline V lookup: CDR1 SGHTA, CDR2 FQGNSA. Trimming at V came to 5 bases and at J to 5 bases, leaving 9 bases not matched to a gene. Here the CDR3 DNA reads TGTGCCAGCAGCCTTAAACCGGGACAGCACGAGCAGTACTTC. As protein: CASSLKPGQHEQYF.

The chain employs TRBV12-3 or TRBV12-4 and TRBJ2-2; TRBD1 agrees at 7 bases. The ends lost 7 bases at V and 7 bases at J; junction bases unmatched: 6. The CDR3 contains 13 residues. CDR3 loop: CASTWAGGGELFF. As DNA, the CDR3 is TGTGCCAGCACCTGGGCAGGGGGCGGGGAGCTGTTTTTT.

This clone was picked up a small number of times. The chain is built from TRBV5-4 and TRBJ2-3, with a weak D call TRBD1 (5 bases). CDR1 and CDR2 from the germline V gene are SGHNT and YYREEE (reference sequence). V dropped 0 bases and J dropped 1 base, with 6 bases sitting between them. This CDR3 contains 14 residues. Here the CDR3 DNA reads TGTGCCAGCAGCTTGGGACAGCGCACAGATACGCAGTATTTT. This codes for CASSLGQRTDTQYF.

This clone has just one count. This chain links TRBV29-1 with TRBJ2-2, with a weak D call TRBD2 (5 bases). V dropped 6 bases and J dropped 5 bases, with 16 bases sitting between them. The germline gives CDR1 SQVTM, CDR2 ANQGSEA. The length of the CDR3 is 14 residues. The CDR3 DNA reads TGCAGCGTACGCATCCGAGGGCGTACCGGGGAGCTGTTTTTT. As protein: CSVRIRGRTGELFF.

The chain employs TRBV19 and TRBJ1-5; the D gene is possibly TRBD1 (6 bases). Trimming left V 9 bases short and J 5 bases short, with 20 bases between. The CDR3 consists of 15 residues. Germline V gene lookup returns CDR1 LNHDA and CDR2 SQIVND (reference sequence). The CDR3 DNA follows: TGTGCCAGCAAACTCCGGACAGAGTACGATCAGCCCCAGCATTTT. Its protein product is CASKLRTEYDQPQHF.

This CDR3 reads CASSPARGASYGYTF. The CDR3 DNA is TGTGCCAGCAGCCCGGCCAGGGGGGCTTCTTATGGCTACACCTTC. This chain links TRBV7-2 with TRBJ1-2; 7 bases match TRBD1. There are 15 residues in the CDR3. The trim removed 5 bases at V and 5 bases at J, leaving 11 bases unmatched. The germline CDR1 and CDR2 sequences are SGHTA and FQGNSA.

This chain connects TRBV4-3 to TRBJ1-3, with a weak D call TRBD1 (6 bases). V was cut by 1 base and J by 2 bases, with 9 bases left in between. Germline V lookup: CDR1 LGHNA, CDR2 YSLEER. CDR3 size: 15 residues. DNA of the CDR3: TGCGCCAGCAGCCAAGGCAGGGGAACTGGAAACACCATATATTTT. Protein product: CASSQGRGTGNTIYF.

V gene TRBV19 combines with J gene TRBJ1-3; D unclear. The CDR3 totals 16 residues. Germline V gene sequence: CDR1 LNHDA, CDR2 SQIVND (reference sequence). V lost 6 bases to trimming and J lost 3 bases, with 18 bases between them. The CDR3 sequence is CASSPSSVGFGNTIYF. CDR3 coding DNA: TGTGCCAGTAGCCCTAGCTCGGTTGGATTTGGAAACACCATATATTTT.

This clone was detected only a few times. V usage is TRBV15 and J usage is TRBJ2-5, with TRBD2 as a possible D gene (7 bases). Germline assignment: CDR1 LNHNV and CDR2 YYDKDF (reference sequence). The V and J ends lost 0 bases and 4 bases respectively, with 12 bases between them. The CDR3 loop spans 15 amino acids. The CDR3 here is CATSRDGRGAETQYF. The CDR3 DNA sequence: TGTGCCACCAGCAGAGACGGACGGGGGGCAGAGACCCAGTACTTC.

This clone was picked up one time. The rearrangement uses TRBV23-1 and TRBJ2-2, with 7 bases lining up with TRBD2. TRBV23-1 is marked as an open reading frame, function uncertain. Germline trimming cut 0 bases from V and 5 bases from J; bases unmatched to any gene: 3. The CDR3 has 15 residues. The CDR3 sequence: CASSQSSSGTGELFF. The DNA of the CDR3 is TGCGCCAGCAGTCAATCTTCTAGCGGAACCGGGGAGCTGTTTTTT.